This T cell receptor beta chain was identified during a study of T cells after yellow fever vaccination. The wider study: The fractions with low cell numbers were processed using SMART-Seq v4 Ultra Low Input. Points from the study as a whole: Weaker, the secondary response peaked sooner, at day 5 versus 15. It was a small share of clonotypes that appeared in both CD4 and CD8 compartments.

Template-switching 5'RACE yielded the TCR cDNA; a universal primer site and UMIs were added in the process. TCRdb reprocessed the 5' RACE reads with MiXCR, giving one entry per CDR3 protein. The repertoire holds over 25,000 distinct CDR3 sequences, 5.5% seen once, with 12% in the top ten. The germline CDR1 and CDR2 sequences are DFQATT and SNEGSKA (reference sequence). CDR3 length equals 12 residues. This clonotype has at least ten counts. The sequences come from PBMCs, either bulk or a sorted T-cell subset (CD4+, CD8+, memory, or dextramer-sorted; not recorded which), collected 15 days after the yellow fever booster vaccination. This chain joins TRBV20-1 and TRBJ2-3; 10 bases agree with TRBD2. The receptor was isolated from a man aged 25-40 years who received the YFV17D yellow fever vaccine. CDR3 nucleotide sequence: TGCAGGGCGGGACTAGCGACAGATACGCAGTATTTT. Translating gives CRAGLATDTQYF.